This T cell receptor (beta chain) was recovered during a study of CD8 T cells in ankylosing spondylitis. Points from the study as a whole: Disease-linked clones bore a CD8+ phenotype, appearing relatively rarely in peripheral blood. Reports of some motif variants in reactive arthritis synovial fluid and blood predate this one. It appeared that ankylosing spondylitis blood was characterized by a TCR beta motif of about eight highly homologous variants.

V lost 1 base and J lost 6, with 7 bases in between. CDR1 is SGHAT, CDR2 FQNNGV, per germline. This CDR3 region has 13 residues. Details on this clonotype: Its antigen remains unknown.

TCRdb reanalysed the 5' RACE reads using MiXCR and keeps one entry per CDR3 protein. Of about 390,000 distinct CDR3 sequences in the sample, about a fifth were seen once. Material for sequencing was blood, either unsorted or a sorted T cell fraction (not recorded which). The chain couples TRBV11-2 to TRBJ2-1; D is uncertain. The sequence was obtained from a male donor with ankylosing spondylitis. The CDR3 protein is CASSLAGFNEQFF. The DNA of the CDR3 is TGTGCCAGCAGCTTAGCGGGCTTCAATGAGCAGTTCTTC.